This T cell receptor (beta chain) was recovered during a study of PD-1 blockade in classical Hodgkin lymphoma. Study-wide results and limits: The CD4+ diversity rise by C4D1 was clearest in complete responders. Healthy donors reportedly exceeded newly diagnosed patients in baseline TCR diversity.

The CDR3 loop spans 11 amino acids. V lost 6 bases, J lost 1 base, and 3 bases lay in between. The germline V gene has CDR1 MNHNS and CDR2 SASEGT. Repertoires were generated with immunoSEQ multiplex PCR, while TCRdb's copy carries only in-frame clones and drops some. The sample consists of over 15,000 clones, 80% of them appearing once. The time point was: cycle 4 day 1 (C4D1), after around six weeks of nivolumab. Relapse after autologous stem cell transplantation occurred in every patient, and brentuximab vedotin exposure varied. Comments on this clone: The antigen remains undetermined.

The sequence derives from a human donor with classical Hodgkin lymphoma. The source was peripheral blood mononuclear cells (PBMCs), collected before the fourth cycle of nivolumab. The chain couples TRBV6-1 to TRBJ1-1; the D is unclear. The CDR3 loop is CASRQNTEAFF. CDR3 DNA sequence: TGTGCCAGCAGGCAGAACACTGAAGCTTTCTTT.